This T cell receptor beta chain was found in a study of blood T cells in healthy people across ages (dated by TCRdb to between 2014 and 2016). The study in broad terms: Template switching captured roughly one uniquely barcoded TCR beta cDNA molecule per two T cells in model experiments. The study measured age-related changes in TCR beta repertoire diversity using deep sequencing normalized with unique cDNA molecular identifiers. Four age groups were formed from the donors: young (average approximately 15 years), middle-aged (around 41), aged (around 62) and long-lived (around 80). Donors of different ages were randomly distributed across sequencing lanes to avoid experimental bias. Two additional independent replicas of 1 million unique cDNA reads from the same blood draw were analyzed for two donors (one aged 18 to 30 and one aged 80 or older). General findings and caveats noted by the study authors: Estimates of total diversity from one million sequenced T cells were regarded as lower bounds and underestimates. A strong correlation was found between observed TCR beta diversity and the percentage of naive T cells measured by flow cytometry. Observed TCR beta diversity per million T cells fell roughly linearly with age, and a significant reduction was already apparent by age roughly 40. Compared with the aged group, more naive CD4+ T cells, fewer expanded clones and increased TCR diversity were shown by the long-lived group, suggesting age selection. Since profiling was done on bulk unsorted PBMCs, naive and antigen-experienced compartments could not be conclusively compared. Because the CMV infection status of the donors was unknown, age-related changes in expanded clonotypes may potentially have been confounded.

The library was generated by 5' RACE. Data came from an Illumina HiSeq 2500. The second PCR ran for roughly 6 to 11 cycles and used a J-beta primer mix along with a sample-barcoded 5' primer. A unique molecular identifier was introduced onto each TCR beta cDNA molecule by a template-switch 5' adaptor carrying 12 random nucleotides. Each sample yielded at least 2.5 million CDR3-containing paired-end reads. First-strand cDNA synthesis was performed from all RNA using the Mint cDNA synthesis kit, with priming by a TRBC-specific oligonucleotide. Following uracil-DNA glycosylase treatment, all cDNA underwent a first 18-cycle PCR with the universal primers M1SS and BC2_uni_R. In the paper's pipeline: For normalization, 1 million high-quality reads, each with a distinct molecular identifier, were randomly selected from each sample. Reads with shared molecular identifiers were discarded instead of being binned into consensus sequences. CDR3 identification, clonotype clustering and error correction used MiTCR with a Q25 quality threshold and the strictest error-elimination algorithm. Lower-bound total TCR beta diversity was estimated with a nonparametric unseen species model using Euler transformation. TCRdb itself trimmed the public reads at Q25 with fastp, ran MiXCR and retained productive beta chains. Each record represents a unique CDR3 protein, reported with the most common genes and DNA among its rows. For this entry, the V and J calls and clone size follow TCRdb and not the study's own pipeline. Recorded for this sample are about 1.5 million distinct CDR3 sequences; roughly 40% of them occurred a single time. The ten most abundant clones make up roughly 7.9% of the sample.

Looking up the germline V gene (reference sequence) yields CDR1 MNHEY and CDR2 SMNVEV. V and J are truncated by 5 bases and 3 bases respectively, leaving an intervening sequence of 8 bases. From the cysteine up to the phenylalanine, the CDR3 has a length of 13 residues. The entry retains the CDR3 DNA only, 39 bases that are in frame from base 1. The donors were around 39 Caucasian individuals from Russia, aged roughly 6 to 90 years, who were systemically healthy. Each donor gave 8 to 10 milliliters of peripheral blood, drawn into EDTA-treated Vacutainer tubes. PBMCs were isolated by Ficoll-Paque density-gradient centrifugation, with at least 6 million obtained per sample. Trizol reagent was used to extract total RNA from PBMCs, with at least 5.5 micrograms per sample. For every donor, flow cytometry on a PBMC aliquot measured the percentage of naive CD45RAhigh/CD27high T cells. This clonotype was recorded a few times. Its recognized antigen is unknown. No base qualities exist here, and no much larger clone lies one base off it.

The receptor was derived from a woman under 30 in good health. This sequence uses TRBV27 and TRBJ1-5; no D gene can be assigned with confidence. What was sequenced was blood. The CDR3 here reads CASSPGFNQPQHF. The nucleotides read TGTGCCAGCAGTCCGGGGTTCAATCAGCCCCAGCATTTT.